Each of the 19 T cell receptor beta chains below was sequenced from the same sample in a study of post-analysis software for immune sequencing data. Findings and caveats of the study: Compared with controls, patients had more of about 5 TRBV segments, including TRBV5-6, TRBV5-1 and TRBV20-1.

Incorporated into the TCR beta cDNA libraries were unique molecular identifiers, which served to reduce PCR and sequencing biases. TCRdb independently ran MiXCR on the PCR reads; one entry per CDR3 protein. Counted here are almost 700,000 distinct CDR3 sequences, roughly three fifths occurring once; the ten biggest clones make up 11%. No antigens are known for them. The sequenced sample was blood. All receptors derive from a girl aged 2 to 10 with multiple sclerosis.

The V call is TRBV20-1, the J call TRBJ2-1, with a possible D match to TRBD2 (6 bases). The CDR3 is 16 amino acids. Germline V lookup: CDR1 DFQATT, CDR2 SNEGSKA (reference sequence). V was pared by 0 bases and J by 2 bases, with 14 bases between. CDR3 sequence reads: CSARDGALAPYNEQFF. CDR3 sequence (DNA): TGCAGTGCTAGAGACGGGGCCCTAGCGCCCTACAATGAGCAGTTCTTC.

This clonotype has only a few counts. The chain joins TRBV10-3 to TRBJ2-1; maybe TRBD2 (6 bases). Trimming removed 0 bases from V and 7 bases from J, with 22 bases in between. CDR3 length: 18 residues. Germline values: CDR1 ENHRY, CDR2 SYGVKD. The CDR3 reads CAISESSPGASLKNEQFF. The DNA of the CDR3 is TGTGCCATCAGTGAGTCATCCCCGGGAGCAAGTCTAAAGAATGAGCAGTTCTTC.

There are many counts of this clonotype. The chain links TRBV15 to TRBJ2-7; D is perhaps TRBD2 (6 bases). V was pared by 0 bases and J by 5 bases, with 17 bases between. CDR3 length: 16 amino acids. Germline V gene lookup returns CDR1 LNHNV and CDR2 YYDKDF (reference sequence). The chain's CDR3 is CATSRDHGGKINEQYF. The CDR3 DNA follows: TGTGCCACCAGCAGAGATCATGGGGGGAAGATCAACGAGCAGTACTTC.

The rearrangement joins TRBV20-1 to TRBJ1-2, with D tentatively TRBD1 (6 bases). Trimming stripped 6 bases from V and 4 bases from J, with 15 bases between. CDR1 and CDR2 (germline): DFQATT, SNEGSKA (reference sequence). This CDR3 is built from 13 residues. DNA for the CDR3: TGCAGTGCGGAACCTCAGGGGTCCTATGGCTACACCTTC. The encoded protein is CSAEPQGSYGYTF.

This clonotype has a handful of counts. The CDR3 sequence: CASSQGSSGSVNEQFF. The CDR3 DNA follows: TGTGCCAGCAGCCAGGGTAGCAGCGGGAGCGTCAATGAGCAGTTCTTC. The rearrangement links TRBV4-2 to TRBJ2-1; TRBD2 aligns across 8 bases. The germline gives CDR1 LGHNA, CDR2 YNFKEQ. Trimming took 3 bases from V and 6 from J; bases not matched to a gene: 10. The CDR3 consists of 16 residues.

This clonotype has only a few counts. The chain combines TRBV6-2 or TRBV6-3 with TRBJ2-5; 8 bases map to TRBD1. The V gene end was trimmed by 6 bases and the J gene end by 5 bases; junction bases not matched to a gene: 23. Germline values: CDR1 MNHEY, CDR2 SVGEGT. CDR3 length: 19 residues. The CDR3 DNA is TGTGCCAGCAGCCCTACGAGACAGGGGAGAGCCCTTCTCCGGGAGACCCAGTACTTC. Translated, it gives CASSPTRQGRALLRETQYF.

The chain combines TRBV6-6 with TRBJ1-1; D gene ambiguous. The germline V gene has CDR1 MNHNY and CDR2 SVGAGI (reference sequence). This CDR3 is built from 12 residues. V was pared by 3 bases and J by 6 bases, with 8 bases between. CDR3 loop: CASSYKRAEAFF. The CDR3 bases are TGTGCCAGCAGTTATAAGAGGGCTGAAGCTTTCTTT.

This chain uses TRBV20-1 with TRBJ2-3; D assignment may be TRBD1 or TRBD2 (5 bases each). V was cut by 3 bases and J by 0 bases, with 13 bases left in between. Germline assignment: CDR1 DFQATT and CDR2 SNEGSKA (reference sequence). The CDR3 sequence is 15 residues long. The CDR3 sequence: CSASVSGTSTDTQYF. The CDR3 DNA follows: TGCAGTGCTAGCGTTTCGGGGACGAGCACAGATACGCAGTATTTT.

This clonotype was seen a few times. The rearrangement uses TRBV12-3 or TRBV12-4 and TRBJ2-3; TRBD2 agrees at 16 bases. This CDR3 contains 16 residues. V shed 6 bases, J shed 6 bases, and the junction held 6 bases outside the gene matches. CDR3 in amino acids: CASSPGTSGGADTQYF. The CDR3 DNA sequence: TGTGCCAGCAGCCCGGGGACTAGCGGGGGGGCGGATACGCAGTATTTT.

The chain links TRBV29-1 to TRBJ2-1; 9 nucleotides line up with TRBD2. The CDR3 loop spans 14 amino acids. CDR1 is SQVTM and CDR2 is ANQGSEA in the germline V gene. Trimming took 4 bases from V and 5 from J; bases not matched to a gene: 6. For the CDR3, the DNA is TGCAGCGTTGGGGGCGGGAGGGGGGACAATGAGCAGTTCTTC. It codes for CSVGGGRGDNEQFF.

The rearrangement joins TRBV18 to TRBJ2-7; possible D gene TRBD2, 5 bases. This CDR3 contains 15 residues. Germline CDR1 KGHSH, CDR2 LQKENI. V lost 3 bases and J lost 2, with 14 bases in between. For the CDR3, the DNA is TGTGCCAGCTCACCCCCGGGGTCTGGGCCCTACGAGCAGTACTTC. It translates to CASSPPGSGPYEQYF.

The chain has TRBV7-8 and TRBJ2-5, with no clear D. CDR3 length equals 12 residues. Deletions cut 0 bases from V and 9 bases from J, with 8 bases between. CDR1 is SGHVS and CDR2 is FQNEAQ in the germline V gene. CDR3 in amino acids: CASSLARTAQYF. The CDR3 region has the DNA TGTGCCAGCAGCTTAGCTAGGACGGCCCAGTACTTC. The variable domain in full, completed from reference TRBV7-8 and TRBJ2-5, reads GAGVSQSPRYKVAKRGQDVALRCDPISGHVSLFWYQQALGQGPEFLTYFQNEAQLDKSGLPSDRFFAERPEGSVSTLKIQRTQQEDSAVYLCASSLARTAQYFGPGTRLLVL.

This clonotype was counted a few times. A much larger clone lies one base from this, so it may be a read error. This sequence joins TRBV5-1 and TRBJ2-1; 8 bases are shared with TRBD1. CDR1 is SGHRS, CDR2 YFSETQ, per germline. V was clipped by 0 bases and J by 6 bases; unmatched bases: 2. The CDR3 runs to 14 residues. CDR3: CASSLGTGCNEQFF. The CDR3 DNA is TGCGCCAGCAGCTTGGGGACAGGGTGCAATGAGCAGTTCTTC.

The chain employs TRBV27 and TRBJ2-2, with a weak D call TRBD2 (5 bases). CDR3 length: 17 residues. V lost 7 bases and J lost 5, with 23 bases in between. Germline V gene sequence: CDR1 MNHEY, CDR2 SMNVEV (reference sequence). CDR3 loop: CASTYLLEPRSTGELFF. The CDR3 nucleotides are TGTGCCAGCACCTATCTACTAGAGCCGCGTTCTACCGGGGAGCTGTTTTTT.

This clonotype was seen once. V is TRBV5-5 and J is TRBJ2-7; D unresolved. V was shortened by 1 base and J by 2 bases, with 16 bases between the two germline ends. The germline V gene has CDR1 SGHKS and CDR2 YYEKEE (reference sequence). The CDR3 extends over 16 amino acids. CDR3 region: CASSLHSAYGTYEQYF. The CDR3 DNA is TGTGCCAGCAGCTTGCACTCAGCTTATGGGACCTACGAGCAGTACTTC.

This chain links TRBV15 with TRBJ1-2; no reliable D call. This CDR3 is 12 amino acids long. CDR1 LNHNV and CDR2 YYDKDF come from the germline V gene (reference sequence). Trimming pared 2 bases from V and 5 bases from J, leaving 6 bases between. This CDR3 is CATSRPMYGYTF. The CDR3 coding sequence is TGTGCCACCAGCAGACCCATGTATGGCTACACCTTC.

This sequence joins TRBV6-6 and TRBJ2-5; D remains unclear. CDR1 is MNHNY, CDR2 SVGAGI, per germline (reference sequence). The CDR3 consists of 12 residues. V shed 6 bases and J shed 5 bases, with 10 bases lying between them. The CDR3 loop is CASRLPSETQYF. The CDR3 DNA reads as TGTGCCAGCAGACTCCCCTCGGAGACCCAGTACTTC.

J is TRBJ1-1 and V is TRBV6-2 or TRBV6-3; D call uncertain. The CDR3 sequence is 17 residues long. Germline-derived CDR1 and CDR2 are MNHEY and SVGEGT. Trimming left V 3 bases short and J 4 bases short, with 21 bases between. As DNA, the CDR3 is TGTGCCAGCAGTTATTCAGTAACGAGTAGACCGGGCACTGAAGCTTTCTTT. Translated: CASSYSVTSRPGTEAFF.

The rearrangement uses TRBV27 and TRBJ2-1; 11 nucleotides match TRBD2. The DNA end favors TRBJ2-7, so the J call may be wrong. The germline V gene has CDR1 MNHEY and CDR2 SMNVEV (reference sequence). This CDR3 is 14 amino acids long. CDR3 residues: CASSLRLAGNEQYF. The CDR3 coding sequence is TGTGCCAGCAGTCTCAGACTAGCGGGAAACGAGCAGTACTTC.